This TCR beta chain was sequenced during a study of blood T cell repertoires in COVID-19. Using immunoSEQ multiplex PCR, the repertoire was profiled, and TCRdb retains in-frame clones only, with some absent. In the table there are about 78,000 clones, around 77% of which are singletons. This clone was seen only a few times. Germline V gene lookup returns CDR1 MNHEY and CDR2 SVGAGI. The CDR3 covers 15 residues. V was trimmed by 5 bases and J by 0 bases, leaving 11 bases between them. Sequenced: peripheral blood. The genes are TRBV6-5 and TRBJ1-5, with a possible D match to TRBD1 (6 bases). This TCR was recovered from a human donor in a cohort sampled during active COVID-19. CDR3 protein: CASSTGQYSNQPQHF. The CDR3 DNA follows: TGTGCCAGCAGTACCGGACAGTATAGCAATCAGCCCCAGCATTTT.